Below are 24 T cell receptor beta chains sequenced from a single sample in a study of blood T cell repertoires in COVID-19. Only in-frame clones appear in the TCRdb table, and some are missing; sequencing was by immunoSEQ multiplex PCR. The data contain about 300,000 clones, about 83% of them singletons. The sequencing input was peripheral blood. The receptors were gathered from a woman in her forties or fifties with acute or convalescent COVID-19.

This chain uses TRBV30 with TRBJ2-7, with TRBD2 as a possible D gene (6 bases). CDR3 length equals 11 residues. Germline assignment: CDR1 GTSNPN and CDR2 SVGIG (reference sequence). The V and J ends lost 2 bases and 7 bases respectively, with 9 bases between them. CDR3: CAWSSGGEQYF. The CDR3 DNA sequence: TGTGCCTGGAGTTCTGGGGGGGAGCAGTACTTC.

The chain has TRBV5-1 and TRBJ1-1; 8 nucleotides line up with TRBD1. V trimming: 5 bases; J trimming: 0 bases; junction bases outside the gene matches: 6. The germline CDR1 and CDR2 sequences are SGHRS and YFSETQ. The CDR3 runs to 15 residues. In DNA, the CDR3 is TGCGCCAGCAGTATGAGACAGGGGCTGAACACTGAAGCTTTCTTT. Translation gives CASSMRQGLNTEAFF.

The rearrangement links TRBV3-1 (or the pseudogene TRBV3-2) to TRBJ1-6; TRBD1 matches 9 bases. The CDR3 is 14 amino acids. The trim removed 2 bases at V and 10 bases at J, leaving 3 bases unmatched. In germline, CDR1 is LGHDT, CDR2 YNNKEL (reference sequence). The CDR3 is CASSQRDRESPLHF. CDR3 nucleotides: TGTGCCAGCAGCCAAAGGGACAGGGAATCACCCCTCCACTTT.

V and J are TRBV5-1 and TRBJ2-5, with 7 bases that match TRBD2. The CDR3 runs 14 residues. Trimming removed 1 base from V and 1 base from J; junction bases left unmatched: 1. Germline loops: CDR1 SGHRS, CDR2 YFSETQ. CDR3 sequence (DNA): TGCGCCAGCAGCTTGTGGGGGGGCCAAGAGACCCAGTACTTC. Its translation: CASSLWGGQETQYF.

The rearrangement uses TRBV30 and TRBJ1-5, with 9 bases fitting TRBD1. Germline CDR1 and CDR2: GTSNPN and SVGIG (reference sequence). CDR3 length: 15 amino acids. The V segment lost 6 bases and the J segment 1 base; nucleotides outside the gene matches: 7. As DNA, the CDR3 is TGTGCCTGTGTTGTGGGACAGGGAAGCAATCAGCCCCAGCATTTT. It specifies CACVVGQGSNQPQHF.

The rearrangement uses TRBV10-3 and TRBJ1-1; D may be TRBD1 (5 bases). Germline lookup yields CDR1 ENHRY and CDR2 SYGVKD. The length of the CDR3 is 13 residues. The V gene lost 10 bases and the J gene lost 7 bases, with 19 bases spanning the gap. CDR3 protein: CATAPPQGFEAFF. As DNA, the CDR3 is TGTGCCACCGCTCCACCGCAGGGATTTGAAGCTTTCTTT.

The chain recombines TRBV5-6 with TRBJ1-3; D may be TRBD1 (6 bases). This CDR3 spans 19 amino acids. From germline, CDR1 is SGHDT and CDR2 YYEEEE. V was trimmed by 0 bases and J by 1 base, leaving 20 bases between them. This CDR3 reads CASSLVPGHPRPSGNTIYF. The CDR3, as DNA: TGTGCCAGCAGCTTGGTCCCGGGACACCCAAGGCCATCTGGAAACACCATATATTTT.

The chain recombines TRBV30 with TRBJ1-6; D ambiguous. The CDR3 extends over 14 amino acids. The germline gives CDR1 GTSNPN, CDR2 SVGIG (reference sequence). V was cut by 5 bases and J by 6 bases, with 14 bases left in between. DNA of the CDR3: TGTGCCTGGGACCGGGAGCCTCCTAATTCACCCCTCCACTTT. This sequence encodes CAWDREPPNSPLHF. Full variable domain (remainder filled in from reference TRBV30 and TRBJ1-6): SQTIHQWPATLVQPVGSPLSLECTVEGTSNPNLYWYRQAAGRGLQLLFYSVGIGQISSEVPQNLSASRPQDRQFILSSKKLLLSDSGFYLCAWDREPPNSPLHFGNGTRLTVT.

The chain employs TRBV19 and TRBJ2-2, with 8 bases matching TRBD1. The V gene's germline CDR1 is LNHDA and CDR2 SQIVND (reference sequence). Trimming removed 10 bases from V and 3 bases from J; junction bases left unmatched: 13. The CDR3 runs to 16 residues. The DNA of the CDR3 is TGTGCCACCTTCAGCCCAGGGGGCGCGGACACCGGGGAGCTGTTTTTT. Protein sequence: CATFSPGGADTGELFF.

The table lists this clone with a few counts. The CDR3 loop reads CASSVPTGGQGNQPQHF. The CDR3 DNA reads as TGTGCCAGTAGTGTTCCGACAGGGGGCCAGGGCAATCAGCCCCAGCATTTT. The chain is built from TRBV19 and TRBJ1-5; 10 positions agree with TRBD1. The V gene's germline CDR1 is LNHDA and CDR2 SQIVND (reference sequence). This CDR3 has 17 amino acids. Trimming at V came to 5 bases and at J to 2 bases, leaving 9 bases not matched to a gene.

In its sample, this clone was seen many times. V gene TRBV12-5 combines with J gene TRBJ1-2; 7 bases align to TRBD1. The V and J ends lost 4 bases and 7 bases, in that order; junction bases with no gene match: 6. Germline-derived CDR1 and CDR2 are LGHNT and FRNRAP. The CDR3 is 13 amino acids. CDR3 in amino acids: CASGSLTGTGYTF. The CDR3 DNA reads as TGTGCTAGTGGTTCGCTGACAGGGACTGGCTACACCTTC.

This chain links TRBV5-6 with TRBJ1-6; D is undetermined. V lost 1 base to trimming and J lost 10 bases, with 15 bases between them. There are 15 residues in the CDR3. Germline values: CDR1 SGHDT, CDR2 YYEEEE. The CDR3 is CASSLRGRYESPLHF. CDR3 nucleotide sequence: TGTGCCAGCAGCTTGAGAGGGCGTTATGAGTCACCCCTCCACTTT.

The V call is TRBV2, the J call TRBJ2-5; TRBD2 matches 9 bases. Looked up from germline, CDR1 is SNHLY and CDR2 is FYNNEI. The CDR3 runs to 15 residues. The J segment lost 5 bases and the V segment lost 4 bases, leaving 8 bases of the junction unmatched. Written as DNA, the CDR3 is TGTGCCAGCAGTGGGGGACTAGCAATTGGGGAGACCCAGTACTTC. It is translated as CASSGGLAIGETQYF.

The V gene is TRBV19, the J gene TRBJ1-1, with D tentatively TRBD1 (6 bases). CDR3 length equals 14 residues. Deletions cut 6 bases from V and 6 bases from J, with 17 bases between. Germline CDR1 reads LNHDA; CDR2 reads SQIVND (reference sequence). CDR3 sequence (DNA): TGTGCCAGTAGAGGGGGGGGCGGGGGTGCTGAAGCTTTCTTT. Translated: CASRGGGGGAEAFF.

As DNA, the CDR3 is TGCGCCAGCAGTCAATCTCCGCTAGCGGGAGGTAGGTACAGGAATGAGCAGTTCTTC. Translated: CASSQSPLAGGRYRNEQFF. V usage is TRBV23-1 and J usage is TRBJ2-1; 11 nucleotides agree with TRBD2. TRBV23-1 is labeled an ORF, and its function is uncertain. V was clipped by 0 bases and J by 7 bases; unmatched bases: 14. This CDR3 has 19 amino acids.

This chain joins TRBV20-1 and TRBJ1-2, with 10 bases identical to TRBD1. The germline V gene encodes CDR1 DFQATT and CDR2 SNEGSKA (reference sequence). Trimming at V came to 3 bases and at J to 4 bases, leaving 5 bases not matched to a gene. The CDR3 is 14 amino acids. Written as DNA, the CDR3 is TGCAGTGCTAGTGGGGACAGGGGAGGCTATGGCTACACCTTC. It translates to CSASGDRGGYGYTF.

The chain carries TRBV11-2 and TRBJ2-1, with D perhaps TRBD2 (6 bases). Per germline, CDR1 SGHAT and CDR2 FQNNGV. V gave up 1 base and J gave up 0 bases, with 13 bases separating them. This CDR3 has 17 amino acids. The CDR3 DNA sequence: TGTGCCAGCAGCTTAGTGTATCGCGGGGCCTCCTACAATGAGCAGTTCTTC. Encoded protein: CASSLVYRGASYNEQFF. Looking up the rest from reference TRBV11-2 and TRBJ2-1 gives the full variable domain: EAGVAQSPRYKIIEKRQSVAFWCNPISGHATLYWYQQILGQGPKLLIQFQNNGVVDDSQLPKDRFSAERLKGVDSTLKIQPAKLEDSAVYLCASSLVYRGASYNEQFFGPGTRLTVL.

This clone turned up a few times. CDR3 in amino acids: CAWGTGFNQPQHF. The CDR3 coding sequence is TGTGCCTGGGGGACAGGGTTCAATCAGCCCCAGCATTTT. V is TRBV30 and J is TRBJ1-5, with 9 bases lining up with TRBD1. CDR3 size: 13 residues. Germline values: CDR1 GTSNPN, CDR2 SVGIG (reference sequence). The V segment lost 5 bases and the J segment 3 bases; nucleotides outside the gene matches: 2.

The chain combines TRBV6-2 or TRBV6-3 with TRBJ1-2; a weak D match, TRBD1 (6 bases). Per the germline V gene, CDR1 is MNHEY and CDR2 is SVGEGT. The germline V and J ends were trimmed by 2 bases and 6 bases, with 16 bases remaining between them. This CDR3 has 15 residues. CDR3 sequence (DNA): TGTGCCAGCAGTTACGGGGGACACAGGCGGGATGGCTACACCTTC. This encodes CASSYGGHRRDGYTF.

The table lists this clone with a count of one. This chain links TRBV3-1 (or the pseudogene TRBV3-2) with TRBJ2-7; 8 bases are a match to TRBD2. In germline, CDR1 is LGHDT, CDR2 YNNKEL (reference sequence). Trimming removed 3 bases from V and 1 base from J; junction bases left unmatched: 11. The CDR3 runs 17 residues. CDR3 nucleotides: TGTGCCAGCAGCCATAGTGATTTGGGACTAGATTCCTACGAGCAGTACTTC. It encodes CASSHSDLGLDSYEQYF.

The V call is TRBV11-2, the J call TRBJ2-2; tentatively, D is TRBD1 (5 bases). The CDR3 totals 14 residues. The V end lost 5 bases, the J end lost 1 base, and 8 bases lay between the germline ends. The germline V gene encodes CDR1 SGHAT and CDR2 FQNNGV. The CDR3, as DNA: TGTGCCAGCAGCGCGACAGTGAACACCGGGGAGCTGTTTTTT. It yields the protein CASSATVNTGELFF.

This clone was seen just once. The rearrangement links TRBV2 to TRBJ1-1; D not certain. Trimming cost V 6 bases and J 1 base, with 12 bases left between them. This CDR3 has 14 residues. From germline, CDR1 is SNHLY and CDR2 FYNNEI. The DNA of the CDR3 is TGTGCCAGCAGGGACTTAGGCGGGAACACTGAAGCTTTCTTT. Protein product: CASRDLGGNTEAFF. Full variable domain (rest looked up from reference TRBV2 and TRBJ1-1): EPEVTQTPSHQVTQMGQEVILRCVPISNHLYFYWYRQILGQKVEFLVSFYNNEISEKSEIFDDQFSVERPDGSNFTLKIRSTKLEDSAMYFCASRDLGGNTEAFFGQGTRLTVV.

The chain uses TRBV3-1 (or the pseudogene TRBV3-2) and TRBJ1-4; tentative D call: TRBD1 (5 bases). The CDR3 length is 14 residues. Germline V gives CDR1 LGHDT, CDR2 YNNKEL (reference sequence). The V end lost 5 bases, the J end lost 0 bases, and 7 bases lay between the germline ends. This CDR3 is CASSEQATNEKLFF. For the CDR3, the DNA is TGTGCCAGCAGCGAACAGGCAACTAATGAAAAACTGTTTTTT.

The chain recombines TRBV2 with TRBJ1-2; no definite D call. Trimming stripped 3 bases from V and 4 bases from J, with 6 bases between. The CDR3 has 12 amino acids. Germline assignment: CDR1 SNHLY and CDR2 FYNNEI. The CDR3 is CASSEVGYGYTF. CDR3 DNA sequence: TGTGCCAGCAGTGAGGTCGGCTATGGCTACACCTTC.